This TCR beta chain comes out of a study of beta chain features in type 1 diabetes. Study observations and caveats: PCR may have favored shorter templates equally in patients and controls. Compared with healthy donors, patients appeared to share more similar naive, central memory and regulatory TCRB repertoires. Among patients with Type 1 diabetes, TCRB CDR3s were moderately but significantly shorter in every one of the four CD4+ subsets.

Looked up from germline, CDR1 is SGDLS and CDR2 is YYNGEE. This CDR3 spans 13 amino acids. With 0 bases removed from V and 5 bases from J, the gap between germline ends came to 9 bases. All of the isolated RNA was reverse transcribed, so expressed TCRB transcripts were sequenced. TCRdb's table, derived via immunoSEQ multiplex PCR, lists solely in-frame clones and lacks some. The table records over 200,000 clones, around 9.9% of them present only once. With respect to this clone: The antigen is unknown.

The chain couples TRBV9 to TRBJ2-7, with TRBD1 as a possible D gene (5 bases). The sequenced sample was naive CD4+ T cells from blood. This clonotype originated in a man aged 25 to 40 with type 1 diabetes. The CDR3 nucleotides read TGTGCCAGCAGCGTAGTGGCAGGGAACGAGCAGTACTTC. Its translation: CASSVVAGNEQYF. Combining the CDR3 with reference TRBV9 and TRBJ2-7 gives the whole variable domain DSGVTQTPKHLITATGQRVTLRCSPRSGDLSVYWYQQSLDQGLQFLIQYYNGEERAKGNILERFSAQQFPDLHSELNLSSLELGDSALYFCASSVVAGNEQYFGPGTRLTVT.